A selection of T cell receptor beta chains follows, all from one sample in a study of shared clonotypes between healthy human individuals. The repertoire was sequenced with immunoSEQ multiplex PCR; TCRdb's copy has only in-frame clones and lacks some. The table lists over 2 million clones, about 95% of them singletons, with roughly 1.1% in the top ten. Material: naive CD8+ T cells sorted from blood. These TCRs come from a man aged 18 to 30 in good health. Each CDR3 is given with its conserved first and last residue.

V gene | CDR3 protein
TRBV27 | CASSSDPDGAGYTF
TRBV9 | CASSVSPSGRALEQFF
TRBV5-1 | CASSLEPGLAGTEAFF
TRBV4-3 | CASSHLAGGINEQYF
TRBV5-1 | CASSALQLTSYNEQFF
TRBV6-5 | CASSPLGNMNTEAFF
TRBV27 | CASSSRTEHQFNYGYTF
TRBV19 | CASSPGSIRPQHF
TRBV30 | CAWSASGKREPYEQYF
TRBV25-1 | CASSDTYEQYF
TRBV28 | CASSRTDEKLFF
TRBV5-6 | CASSLGGHFHESGNTIYF
TRBV5-4 | CASSLTGTGERTDTQYF
TRBV2 | CASSEEVAGGHTDTQYF
TRBV11-3 | CASSLVSGNEQFF
TRBV6-1 | CASSGLSKASGQYF
TRBV5-4 | CASSSRGDEQYF
TRBV4-1 | CASSLSGTGIDEQYF
TRBV27 | CASSLLAGGIHQPQHF
TRBV30 | CAWGQEDNYGYTF
TRBV4-1 | CASSQEETVTYEQYF
TRBV6-1 | CASSEQGTSGINEQYF
TRBV7-8 | CASSPVSGASTDTQYF
TRBV11-2 | CASSSYYEQYF
TRBV5-6 | CASSLGSGILPQHF
TRBV12-5 | CASGLAGTGGYEQYF
TRBV5-1 | CASSWLTGILDEQYF
TRBV18 | CASSPPTGLINEKLFF
TRBV28 | CASTPRGLSSYEQYF
TRBV5-6 | CASSFQGREGYTF
TRBV9 | CASSGGGGATDTQYF
TRBV4-1 | CASSHVYPGQGGTEAFF